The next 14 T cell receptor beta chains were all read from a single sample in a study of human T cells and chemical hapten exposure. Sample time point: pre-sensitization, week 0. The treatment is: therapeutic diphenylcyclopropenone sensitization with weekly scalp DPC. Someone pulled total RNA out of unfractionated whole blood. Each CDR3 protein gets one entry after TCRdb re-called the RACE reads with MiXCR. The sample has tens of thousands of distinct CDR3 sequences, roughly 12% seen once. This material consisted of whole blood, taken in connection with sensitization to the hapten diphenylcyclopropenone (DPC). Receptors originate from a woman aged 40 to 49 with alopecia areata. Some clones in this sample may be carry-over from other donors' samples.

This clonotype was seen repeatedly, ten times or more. CDR3 protein: CASSFGQNYGYTF. CDR3 bases: TGTGCCAGCAGTTTCGGGCAGAACTATGGCTACACCTTC. The chain carries TRBV28 and TRBJ1-2; D gene unclear. The CDR3 sequence is 13 residues long. Per the germline V gene, CDR1 is MDHEN and CDR2 is SYDVKM. V was trimmed by 3 bases and J by 2 bases, leaving 7 bases between them.

The CDR3 nucleotides read TGTGCCAGCAGCTTCCGAGGGACAGGAGTATCAAGCAATCAGCCCCAGCATTTT. This gives the protein CASSFRGTGVSSNQPQHF. The gene calls are TRBV7-8 and TRBJ1-5; 8 nucleotides agree with TRBD1. The CDR3 contains 18 residues. The germline V gene has CDR1 SGHVS and CDR2 FQNEAQ. V lost 3 bases, J lost 1 base, and 11 bases stayed unmatched.

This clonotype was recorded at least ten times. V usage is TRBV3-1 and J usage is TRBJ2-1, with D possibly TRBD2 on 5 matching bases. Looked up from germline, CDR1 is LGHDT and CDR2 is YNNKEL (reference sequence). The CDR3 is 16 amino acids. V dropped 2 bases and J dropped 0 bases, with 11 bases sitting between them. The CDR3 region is CASSQTRLSSYNEQFF. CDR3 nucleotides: TGTGCCAGCAGCCAAACTAGATTGAGCTCCTACAATGAGCAGTTCTTC.

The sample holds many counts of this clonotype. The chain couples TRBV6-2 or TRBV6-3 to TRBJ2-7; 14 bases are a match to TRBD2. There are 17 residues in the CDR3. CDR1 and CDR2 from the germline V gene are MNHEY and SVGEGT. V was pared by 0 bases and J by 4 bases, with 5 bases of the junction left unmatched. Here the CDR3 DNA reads TGTGCCAGCAGTTACTCAGGGACTAGCGGGAGCCTATACGAGCAGTACTTC. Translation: CASSYSGTSGSLYEQYF.

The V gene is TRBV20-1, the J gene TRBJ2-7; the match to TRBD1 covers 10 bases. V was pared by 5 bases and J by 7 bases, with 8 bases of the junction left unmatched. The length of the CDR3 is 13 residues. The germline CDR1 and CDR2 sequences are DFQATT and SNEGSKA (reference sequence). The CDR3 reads CSAVRQGAGEQYF. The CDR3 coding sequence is TGCAGTGCTGTCAGACAGGGGGCGGGGGAGCAGTACTTC.

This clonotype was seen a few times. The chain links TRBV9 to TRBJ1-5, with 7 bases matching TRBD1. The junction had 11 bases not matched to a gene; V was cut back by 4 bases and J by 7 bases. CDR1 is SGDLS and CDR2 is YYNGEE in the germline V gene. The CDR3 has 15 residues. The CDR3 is CASSSTGAVGQPQHF. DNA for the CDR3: TGTGCCAGCAGCTCTACAGGGGCTGTGGGGCAGCCCCAGCATTTT.

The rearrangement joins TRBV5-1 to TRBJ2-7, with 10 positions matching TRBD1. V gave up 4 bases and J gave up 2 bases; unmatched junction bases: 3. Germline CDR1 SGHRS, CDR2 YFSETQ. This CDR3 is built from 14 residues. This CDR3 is CASSTGQGAYEQYF. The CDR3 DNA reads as TGCGCCAGCAGCACCGGACAGGGGGCCTACGAGCAGTACTTC.

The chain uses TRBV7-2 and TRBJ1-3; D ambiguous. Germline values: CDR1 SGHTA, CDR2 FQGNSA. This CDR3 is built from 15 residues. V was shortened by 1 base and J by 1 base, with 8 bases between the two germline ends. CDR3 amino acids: CASSLDSVSGNTIYF. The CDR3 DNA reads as TGTGCCAGCAGCTTAGATTCGGTGTCTGGAAACACCATATATTTT.

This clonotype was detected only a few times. The CDR3 DNA sequence: TGTGCCATCTCCGGGACGGTAAATTCACCCCTCCACTTT. As protein: CAISGTVNSPLHF. V gene TRBV12-3 or TRBV12-4 combines with J gene TRBJ1-6; D is perhaps TRBD1 (5 bases). The CDR3 length is 13 residues. V lost 10 bases and J lost 7, with 14 bases in between.

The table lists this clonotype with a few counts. Here the CDR3 reads CASSEYRGERQPQHF. The CDR3 coding sequence is TGTGCCAGCAGTGAATACAGGGGGGAGAGGCAGCCCCAGCATTTT. The chain links TRBV2 to TRBJ1-5, with TRBD1 matching 8 bases. After removal of 2 bases from V and 7 bases from J, the junction contained 7 bases not matched to a gene. CDR1 and CDR2 (germline): SNHLY, FYNNEI. This CDR3 contains 15 residues.

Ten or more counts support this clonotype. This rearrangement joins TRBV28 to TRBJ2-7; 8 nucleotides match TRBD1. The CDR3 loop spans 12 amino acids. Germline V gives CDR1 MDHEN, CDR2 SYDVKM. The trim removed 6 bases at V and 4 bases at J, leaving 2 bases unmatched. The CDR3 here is CASRTGVYEQYF. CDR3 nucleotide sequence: TGTGCCAGCAGGACAGGGGTGTACGAGCAGTACTTC.

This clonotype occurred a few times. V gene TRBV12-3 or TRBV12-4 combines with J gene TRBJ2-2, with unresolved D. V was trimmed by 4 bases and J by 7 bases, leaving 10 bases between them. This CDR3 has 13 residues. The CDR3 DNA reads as TGTGCCAGCAGTTCACAGACGGACGGGGAGCTGTTTTTT. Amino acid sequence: CASSSQTDGELFF.

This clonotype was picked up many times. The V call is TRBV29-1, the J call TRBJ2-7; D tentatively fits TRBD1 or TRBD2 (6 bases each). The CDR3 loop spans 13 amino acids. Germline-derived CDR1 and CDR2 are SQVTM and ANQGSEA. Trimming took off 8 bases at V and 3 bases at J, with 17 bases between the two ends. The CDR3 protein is CSIPSEGGYEQYF. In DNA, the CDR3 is TGCAGCATTCCCAGCGAGGGGGGCTACGAGCAGTACTTC.

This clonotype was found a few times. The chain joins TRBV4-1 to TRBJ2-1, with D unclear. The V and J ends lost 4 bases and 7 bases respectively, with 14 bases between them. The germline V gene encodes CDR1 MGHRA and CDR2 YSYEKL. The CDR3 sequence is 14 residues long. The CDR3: CASSLTGQLNEQFF. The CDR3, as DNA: TGCGCCAGCAGCCTCACTGGGCAGCTTAATGAGCAGTTCTTC.